This T cell receptor (beta chain) was captured in a study of cytomegalovirus exposure and HLA in healthy donors. Points from the study as a whole: Differences between HLA loci emerged in a later analysis of TCR association rates, with DRB1 most and HLA-C fewest.

J was trimmed by 5 bases and V by 9 bases; bases with no gene match: 8. Germline CDR1 reads SNHLY; CDR2 reads FYNNEI. The CDR3 has 13 amino acids. This clone was recorded a few times. Antigen unknown. The PCR ran on 60 Vbeta and 13 Jbeta primers. This table comes from immunoSEQ multiplex PCR, and its TCRdb copy is limited to in-frame clones, with some not included. The sample lists about 110,000 clones; 65% were seen once. The sequenced sample was PBMCs. The rearrangement uses TRBV2 and TRBJ2-3; TRBD2 matches at 7 bases. The sequence was obtained from a man aged 25-45 years in good health and CMV-seropositive. The CDR3 region is CASCGRAKDTQYF. The CDR3 bases are TGTGCCAGTTGTGGGAGGGCAAAAGATACGCAGTATTTT. The whole variable domain, remainder taken from reference TRBV2 and TRBJ2-3, is EPEVTQTPSHQVTQMGQEVILRCVPISNHLYFYWYRQILGQKVEFLVSFYNNEISEKSEIFDDQFSVERPDGSNFTLKIRSTKLEDSAMYFCASCGRAKDTQYFGPGTRLTVL.